This is a list of T cell receptor beta chains from one sample in a study of OX40 agonist ivuxolimab in advanced cancers. The protocol was immunoSEQ multiplex PCR, while the TCRdb copy is restricted to in-frame clones and leaves out a portion. The sample contains some 60,000 clones, 86% of which appear only once. The sequencing here drew on CD4+ or CD8+ T cells sorted from blood, taken in a trial of the OX40 agonist ivuxolimab. Receptors originate from an adult with an advanced solid tumor such as melanoma, head and neck, liver or kidney cancer. Both conserved end residues are part of each CDR3. D genes are given only for firm matches. Not all rows give a size; the values are once, few, many and, for expanded clones, a class.

D | size | J | V | length | CDR3 | DNA
- | - | TRBJ1-1 | TRBV7-9 | 14 | CASSTRQENTEAFF | TGTGCCAGCAGCACGAGACAGGAGAACACTGAAGCTTTCTTT
- | - | TRBJ2-2 | TRBV18 | 18 | CASSPPGALAANTGELFF | TGTGCCAGCTCACCACCGGGGGCCTTGGCTGCGAACACCGGGGAGCTGTTTTTT
- | - | TRBJ1-1 | TRBV5-1 | 15 | CASSNVGQLSTEAFF | TGCGCCAGCAGTAATGTAGGACAGCTCTCCACTGAAGCTTTCTTT
- | - | TRBJ2-1 | TRBV14 | 16 | CASSQASALGRNEQFF | TGTGCCAGCAGCCAAGCGTCGGCGCTTGGAAGGAATGAGCAGTTCTTC
- | - | TRBJ1-2 | TRBV5-6 | 14 | CASNTKTVNYGYTF | TGTGCCAGCAACACAAAAACCGTTAACTATGGCTACACCTTC
- | - | TRBJ2-1 | TRBV15 | 14 | CATSRGSGYNEQFF | TGTGCCACCAGCAGAGGCTCGGGATACAATGAGCAGTTCTTC
TRBD2 | - | TRBJ2-3 | TRBV7-2 | 15 | CASSYSSGAWDTQYF | TGTGCCAGCAGCTATTCTAGCGGGGCTTGGGATACGCAGTATTTT
TRBD1 | - | TRBJ2-7 | TRBV6-1 | 15 | CASSPRGGSSYEQYF | TGTGCCAGCAGTCCGCGAGGGGGCAGCTCCTACGAGCAGTACTTC
- | once | TRBJ2-6 | TRBV27 | 12 | CATHSPANVLTF | TGTGCCACCCATTCCCCGGCCAACGTCCTGACTTTC
TRBD1 | once | TRBJ2-7 | TRBV6-5 | 14 | CASSWTGGTYEQYF | TGTGCCAGCAGCTGGACAGGGGGGACCTACGAGCAGTACTTC
TRBD1 | - | TRBJ1-2 | TRBV6-5 | 13 | CASSLRQGGGYTF | TGTGCCAGCAGTCTACGACAGGGCGGGGGCTACACCTTC
TRBD2 | - | TRBJ2-7 | TRBV7-7 | 14 | CASSLGLAGYEQYF | TGTGCCAGCAGCTTAGGTCTAGCGGGCTACGAGCAGTACTTC
- | - | TRBJ1-2 | TRBV5-4 | 16 | CASSLAAGQANYGYTF | TGTGCCAGCAGCTTGGCCGCTGGGCAGGCGAACTATGGCTACACCTTC
- | - | TRBJ1-1 | TRBV7-6 | 14 | CASSLMQENTEAFF | TGTGCCAGCAGCCTGATGCAGGAGAACACTGAAGCTTTCTTT
- | - | TRBJ1-1 | TRBV6-5 | 14 | CASSLGHPNTEAFF | TGTGCCAGCAGTCTGGGACACCCGAACACTGAAGCTTTCTTT
TRBD1 | - | TRBJ1-1 | TRBV6-1 | 15 | CASSYTGTGSSEAFF | TGTGCCAGCAGCTACACCGGGACAGGTTCCAGTGAAGCTTTCTTT
- | - | TRBJ1-2 | TRBV2 | 13 | CASTTDSRGGYTF | TGTGCCAGCACTACGGACAGTAGGGGTGGCTACACCTTC
TRBD2 | - | TRBJ2-1 | TRBV5-5 | 16 | CASSPLSGGGVGEQFF | TGTGCCAGCAGCCCGCTAAGCGGGGGAGGCGTGGGTGAGCAGTTCTTC
- | - | TRBJ1-4 | TRBV4-1 | 18 | CASSQLVGGVGPDEKLFF | TGCGCCAGCAGCCAATTAGTCGGCGGGGTTGGTCCGGATGAAAAACTATTTTTT
TRBD1 | - | TRBJ1-2 | TRBV6-5 | 15 | CASSPSTGVPSGYTF | TGTGCCAGCAGCCCTTCGACAGGGGTCCCATCAGGCTACACCTTC
TRBD2 | - | TRBJ2-2 | TRBV4-2 | 18 | CASSHGLAGGLNTGELFF | TGTGCCAGCAGCCACGGACTAGCGGGGGGGCTGAACACCGGGGAGCTGTTTTTT
- | once | TRBJ2-2 | TRBV7-3 | 12 | CASSFGTGELFF | TGTGCCAGCAGCTTCGGGACCGGGGAGCTGTTTTTT
TRBD2 | - | TRBJ2-2 | TRBV7-3 | 16 | CASSLSAGGKTGELFF | TGTGCCAGCAGCCTCTCGGCGGGGGGAAAGACCGGGGAGCTGTTTTTT
TRBD2 | few | TRBJ2-2 | TRBV19 | 16 | CASSIPLAGDTGELFF | TGTGCCAGTAGTATACCACTAGCGGGCGACACCGGGGAGCTGTTTTTT
- | few | TRBJ1-4 | TRBV7-2 | 15 | CASSYTGFGNEKLFF | TGTGCCAGCAGCTACACAGGGTTTGGAAATGAAAAACTGTTTTTT
- | - | TRBJ1-2 | TRBV6-5 | 13 | CASSYSSGDGYTF | TGTGCCAGCAGTTACTCGTCCGGGGACGGCTACACCTTC
TRBD1 | - | TRBJ1-5 | TRBV5-1 | 13 | CASSRGTDQPQHF | TGCGCCAGCAGCCGTGGGACAGATCAGCCCCAGCATTTT
TRBD1 | - | TRBJ2-3 | TRBV6-6 | 15 | CASSSGTGQGDTQYF | TGTGCCAGCAGCTCAGGGACAGGGCAAGGGGATACGCAGTATTTT
- | - | TRBJ1-1 | TRBV4-3 | 19 | CASSQDSGPQPLLSTEAFF | TGCGCCAGCAGCCAGGACTCGGGACCCCAGCCCCTCCTGAGCACTGAAGCTTTCTTT
- | few | TRBJ2-1 | TRBV30 | 15 | CAWSGRGLSYNEQFF | TGTGCCTGGAGTGGCCGGGGCCTTTCCTACAATGAGCAGTTCTTC
- | - | TRBJ2-3 | TRBV7-7 | 15 | CASSPLPGIADTQYF | TGTGCTAGCAGCCCCTTGCCGGGTATTGCAGATACGCAGTATTTT
- | - | TRBJ1-3 | TRBV21-1 | 16 | CASSKGAGARGNTIYF | TGTGCCAGCAGCAAAGGGGCAGGGGCTAGAGGAAACACCATATATTTT
TRBD1 | - | TRBJ1-4 | TRBV19 | 15 | CASTTPGQGNEKLFF | TGTGCCAGTACCACCCCCGGACAGGGGAATGAAAAACTGTTTTTT
- | - | TRBJ1-2 | TRBV2 | 13 | CASSVDNNYGYTF | TGTGCCAGCAGTGTGGACAACAACTATGGCTACACCTTC
TRBD1 | - | TRBJ1-1 | TRBV5-6 | 15 | CASSLRGQGLTEAFF | TGTGCCAGCAGCTTGCGCGGACAGGGTTTGACTGAAGCTTTCTTT
TRBD1 | - | TRBJ1-5 | TRBV30 | 16 | CAWEKRGQASNQPQHF | TGTGCCTGGGAGAAGCGCGGACAGGCTAGCAATCAGCCCCAGCATTTT
TRBD1 | - | TRBJ2-5 | TRBV7-2 | 15 | CASSATRDRGETQYF | TGTGCCAGCAGCGCTACCCGGGACAGGGGAGAGACCCAGTACTTC
TRBD1 | - | TRBJ1-5 | TRBV19 | 15 | CASRDSGYSNQPQHF | TGTGCCAGCAGGGACAGCGGATATAGCAATCAGCCCCAGCATTTT
- | once | TRBJ1-6 | TRBV5-4 | 13 | CASSLGLRSPLHF | TGTGCCAGCAGCTTGGGACTGCGCTCACCCCTCCACTTT
- | - | TRBJ2-2 | TRBV4-3 | 16 | CASSEQTISNTGELFF | TGCGCCAGCAGCGAACAGACTATATCGAACACCGGGGAGCTGTTTTTT
TRBD1 | once | TRBJ1-1 | TRBV5-1 | 15 | CASSLAGGMNTEAFF | TGCGCCAGCAGCTTGGCAGGGGGTATGAACACTGAAGCTTTCTTT
- | - | TRBJ1-2 | TRBV18 | 13 | CASSPGINYGYTF | TGTGCCAGCTCACCGGGGATAAACTATGGCTACACCTTC
- | - | TRBJ1-1 | TRBV18 | 13 | CASSRPERAEAFF | TGTGCCAGCTCACGCCCTGAGAGGGCTGAAGCTTTCTTT
- | - | TRBJ2-3 | TRBV6-5 | 13 | CASSYSGRDTQYF | TGTGCCAGCAGTTACTCTGGGCGAGATACGCAGTATTTT
TRBD1 | - | TRBJ1-2 | TRBV19 | 15 | CASSIGTGPMNGYTF | TGTGCCAGTAGTATAGGGACAGGACCTATGAATGGCTACACCTTC